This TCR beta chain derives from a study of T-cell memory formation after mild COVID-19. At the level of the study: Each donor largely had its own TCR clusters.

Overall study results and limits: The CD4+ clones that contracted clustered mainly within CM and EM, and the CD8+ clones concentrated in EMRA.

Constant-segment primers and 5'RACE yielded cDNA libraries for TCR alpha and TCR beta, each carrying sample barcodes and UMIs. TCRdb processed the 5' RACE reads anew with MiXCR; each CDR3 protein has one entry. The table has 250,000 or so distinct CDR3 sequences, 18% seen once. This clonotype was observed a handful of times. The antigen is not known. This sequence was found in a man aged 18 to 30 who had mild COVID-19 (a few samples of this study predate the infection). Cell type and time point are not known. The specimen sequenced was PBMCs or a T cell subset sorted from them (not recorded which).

The CDR3 reads CASSWAGAETDTQYF. DNA of the CDR3: TGCGCCAGCAGCTGGGCCGGGGCGGAGACAGATACGCAGTATTTT. The chain carries TRBV5-1 and TRBJ2-3; D is perhaps TRBD1 or TRBD2 (5 bases each). CDR1 is SGHRS, CDR2 YFSETQ, per germline. Between the trimmed V and J ends, which lost 3 bases and 3 bases, there was a span of 14 bases. The CDR3 sequence is 15 residues long.